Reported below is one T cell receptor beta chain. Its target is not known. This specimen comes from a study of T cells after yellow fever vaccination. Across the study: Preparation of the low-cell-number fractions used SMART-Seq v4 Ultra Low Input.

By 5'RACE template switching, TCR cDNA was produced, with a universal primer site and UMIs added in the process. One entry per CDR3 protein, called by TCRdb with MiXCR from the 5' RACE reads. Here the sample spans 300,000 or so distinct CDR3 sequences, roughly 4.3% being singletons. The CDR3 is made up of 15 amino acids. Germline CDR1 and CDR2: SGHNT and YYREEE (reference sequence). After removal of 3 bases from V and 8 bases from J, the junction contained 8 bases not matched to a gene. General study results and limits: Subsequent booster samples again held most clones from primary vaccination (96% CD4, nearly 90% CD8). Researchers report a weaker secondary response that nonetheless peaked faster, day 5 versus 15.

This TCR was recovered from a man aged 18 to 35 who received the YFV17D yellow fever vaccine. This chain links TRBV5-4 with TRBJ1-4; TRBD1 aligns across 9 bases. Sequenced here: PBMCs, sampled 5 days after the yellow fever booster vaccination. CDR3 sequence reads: CASSYRTGEVEKLFF. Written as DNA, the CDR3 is TGTGCCAGCAGCTACCGGACAGGGGAAGTCGAAAAACTGTTTTTT. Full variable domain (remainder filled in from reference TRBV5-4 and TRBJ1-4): ETGVTQSPTHLIKTRGQQVTLRCSSQSGHNTVSWYQQALGQGPQFIFQYYREEENGRGNFPPRFSGLQFPNYSSELNVNALELDDSALYLCASSYRTGEVEKLFFGSGTQLSVL.